The 15 T cell receptor beta chains below were found in one sample sequenced in a study of blood T cells in healthy people across ages. For the second PCR, which ran for 7 to 11 cycles, a sample-barcoded 5' primer and a J-beta primer mix were used. TCRdb independently ran MiXCR on the 5' RACE reads; one entry per CDR3 protein. Of 1.5 million to 2 million distinct CDR3 sequences in the sample, almost 35% were seen once. The specimen sequenced was blood. Receptors were obtained from a woman under 40 in good health.

The V and J genes are TRBV19 and TRBJ1-5; possible D gene TRBD1, 5 bases. V lost 5 bases and J 3 bases, leaving 17 bases between the germline ends. This CDR3 contains 16 residues. Germline values: CDR1 LNHDA, CDR2 SQIVND (reference sequence). CDR3: CASSVTKGVVNQPQHF. The CDR3, as DNA: TGTGCCAGTAGTGTTACAAAAGGGGTAGTCAATCAGCCCCAGCATTTT. The variable domain in full, completed from reference TRBV19 and TRBJ1-5, reads DGGITQSPKYLFRKEGQNVTLSCEQNLNHDAMYWYRQDPGQGLRLIYYSQIVNDFQKGDIAEGYSVSREKKESFPLTVTSAQKNPTAFYLCASSVTKGVVNQPQHFGDGTRLSIL.

This clonotype was recorded a few times. The rearrangement links TRBV25-1 to TRBJ2-1, with D perhaps TRBD1 or TRBD2 (6 bases each). The CDR3 covers 15 residues. The germline V gene encodes CDR1 MGHDK and CDR2 SYGVNS. The germline V and J ends were trimmed by 3 bases and 3 bases, with 12 bases remaining between them. CDR3 DNA sequence: TGTGCCAGCAGTGATAGAGGGGGGTTCTACAATGAGCAGTTCTTC. It is translated as CASSDRGGFYNEQFF.

V usage is TRBV5-5 and J usage is TRBJ1-5, with TRBD1 matching 10 bases. CDR1 is SGHKS and CDR2 is YYEKEE in the germline V gene (reference sequence). The CDR3 loop spans 17 amino acids. Trimming cost V 4 bases and J 6 bases; bases outside gene matches: 13. In DNA, the CDR3 is TGTGCCAGCAGCCCGGGACAGGGGTTTAGTCAAGTTCAGCCCCAGCATTTT. It encodes CASSPGQGFSQVQPQHF.

This sequence joins TRBV6-1 and TRBJ2-5; D is perhaps TRBD1 (7 bases). V lost 2 bases and J lost 2, with 18 bases in between. This CDR3 comprises 17 residues. Germline CDR1 and CDR2: MNHNS and SASEGT. In DNA, the CDR3 is TGTGCCAGCAGTGAACCGGCAGGGGGGAGAATTCAAGAGACCCAGTACTTC. Amino acid sequence: CASSEPAGGRIQETQYF.

CDR3 amino acids: CASSVLWDTRYQETQYF. In nucleotides, the CDR3 is TGTGCCAGCAGCGTCCTCTGGGACACCCGGTACCAAGAGACCCAGTACTTC. The V gene is TRBV14, the J gene TRBJ2-5; possibly TRBD1 for D (6 bases). Trimming pared 5 bases from V and 0 bases from J, leaving 19 bases between. The germline V gene encodes CDR1 SGHDN and CDR2 FVKESK. The CDR3 has 17 amino acids. Based on the CDR3 plus reference TRBV14 and TRBJ2-5, the full variable domain is EAGVTQFPSHSVIEKGQTVTLRCDPISGHDNLYWYRRVMGKEIKFLLHFVKESKQDESGMPNNRFLAERTGGTYSTLKVQPAELEDSGVYFCASSVLWDTRYQETQYFGPGTRLLVL.

This clonotype has more than one count but fewer than ten. This chain uses TRBV5-1 with TRBJ2-1; TRBD2 is a possible D gene (5 bases). Trimming took off 3 bases at V and 6 bases at J, with 16 bases between the two ends. The germline gives CDR1 SGHRS, CDR2 YFSETQ. The CDR3 sequence is 15 residues long. Written as DNA, the CDR3 is TGCGCCAGCAGCTCACCGAGGGCTCACTCCAATGAGCAGTTCTTC. Encoded protein: CASSSPRAHSNEQFF.

This clonotype was detected only a few times. This CDR3 reads CASRAPSEQYF. The DNA for the CDR3 is TGTGCCAGCAGGGCCCCTTCCGAGCAGTACTTC. The genes are TRBV21-1 and TRBJ2-5; no DNA check was done on the table's D call, TRBD1. Matching the DNA end better, TRBJ2-7 makes the J call doubtful. TRBV21-1 counts as a pseudogene. The CDR3 extends over 11 amino acids.

The rearrangement links TRBV12-3 or TRBV12-4 to TRBJ1-2; D is ambiguous. The V and J ends lost 2 bases and 7 bases respectively, with 14 bases between them. This CDR3 contains 14 residues. CDR3 region: CASSLKRAPFGYTF. The CDR3 coding sequence is TGTGCCAGCAGTTTAAAAAGGGCCCCCTTTGGCTACACCTTC.

The chain employs TRBV3-1 and TRBJ1-4, with D perhaps TRBD1 (5 bases). The CDR3 spans 15 residues. V lost 4 bases and J lost 4, with 13 bases in between. Per the germline V gene, CDR1 is LGHDT and CDR2 is YNNKEL (reference sequence). CDR3 nucleotide sequence: TGTGCCAGCAGCCCGGATACAGGCTATAATGAAAAACTGTTTTTT. The encoded protein is CASSPDTGYNEKLFF.

This clonotype has a handful of counts. V gene TRBV3-1 combines with J gene TRBJ2-1; 8 nucleotides agree with TRBD2. Germline-derived CDR1 and CDR2 are LGHDT and YNNKEL (reference sequence). The CDR3 has 17 residues. V gave up 4 bases and J gave up 0 bases; unmatched junction bases: 8. CDR3 sequence reads: CASSLPTSVSSYNEQFF. The CDR3 region has the DNA TGTGCCAGCAGCCTCCCGACTAGCGTAAGCTCCTACAATGAGCAGTTCTTC.

This chain links TRBV11-1 with TRBJ2-7; TRBD2 agrees at 9 bases. Germline loops: CDR1 SGHAT, CDR2 FQDESV (reference sequence). With 2 bases clipped from V and 2 bases from J, the junction kept 7 bases outside the gene matches. This CDR3 comprises 16 residues. CDR3 sequence: CASSLSGGTVPYEQYF. CDR3 nucleotides: TGTGCCAGCAGCTTAAGCGGGGGGACTGTACCCTACGAGCAGTACTTC.

The gene calls are TRBV18 and TRBJ2-7, with D perhaps given as TRBD1 or TRBD2 (6 bases each). Trimming removed 5 bases from V and 5 bases from J, with 13 bases in between. Germline V gene sequence: CDR1 KGHSH, CDR2 LQKENI. The CDR3 runs to 13 residues. In DNA, the CDR3 is TGTGCCAGCTCAGAGGGGGGAAAGGACGAGCAGTACTTC. The encoded protein is CASSEGGKDEQYF.

The J gene is TRBJ2-3, the V gene TRBV11-2; possibly TRBD1 for D (5 bases). Trimming took off 0 bases at V and 2 bases at J, with 15 bases between the two ends. Looked up from germline, CDR1 is SGHAT and CDR2 is FQNNGV. The CDR3 runs to 17 residues. The CDR3, as DNA: TGTGCCAGCAGCTTAGATGGTGTGGGGCTCTTCACAGATACGCAGTATTTT. This codes for CASSLDGVGLFTDTQYF.

The chain employs TRBV20-1 and TRBJ1-2, with D possibly TRBD1 on 6 matching bases. The CDR3 sequence is 14 residues long. Germline CDR1 is DFQATT and CDR2 is SNEGSKA (reference sequence). The ends were cut back, 0 bases at V and 7 bases at J, with 15 bases in the middle. The CDR3 DNA reads TGCAGTGCTAGAGATCAAACAGGGTTGAGTGGCTACACCTTC. It yields the protein CSARDQTGLSGYTF.

The gene calls are TRBV6-1 and TRBJ1-2; TRBD1 is a possible D gene (5 bases). CDR3 size: 15 residues. Deletions cut 3 bases from V and 4 bases from J, with 15 bases between. Germline CDR1 MNHNS, CDR2 SASEGT. Here the CDR3 reads CASSDTGKPPYGYTF. The CDR3 DNA reads as TGTGCCAGCAGTGACACAGGAAAACCACCCTATGGCTACACCTTC.